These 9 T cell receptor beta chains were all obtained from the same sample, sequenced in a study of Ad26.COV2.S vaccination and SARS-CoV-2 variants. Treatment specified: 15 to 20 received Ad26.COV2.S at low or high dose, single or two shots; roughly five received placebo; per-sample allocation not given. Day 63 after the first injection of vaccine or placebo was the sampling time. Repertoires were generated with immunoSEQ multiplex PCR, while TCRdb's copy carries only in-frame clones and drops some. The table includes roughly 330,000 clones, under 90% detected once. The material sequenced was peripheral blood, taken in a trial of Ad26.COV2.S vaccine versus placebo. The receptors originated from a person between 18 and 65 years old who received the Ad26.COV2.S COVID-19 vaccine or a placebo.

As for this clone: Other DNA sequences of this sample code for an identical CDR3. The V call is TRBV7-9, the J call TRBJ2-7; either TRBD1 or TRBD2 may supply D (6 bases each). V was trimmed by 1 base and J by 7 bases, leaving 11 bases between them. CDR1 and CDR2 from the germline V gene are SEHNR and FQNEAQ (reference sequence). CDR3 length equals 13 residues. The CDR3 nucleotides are TGTGCCAGCAGCTTAGGGGGGGCGGGGGAGCAGTACTTC. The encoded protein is CASSLGGAGEQYF.

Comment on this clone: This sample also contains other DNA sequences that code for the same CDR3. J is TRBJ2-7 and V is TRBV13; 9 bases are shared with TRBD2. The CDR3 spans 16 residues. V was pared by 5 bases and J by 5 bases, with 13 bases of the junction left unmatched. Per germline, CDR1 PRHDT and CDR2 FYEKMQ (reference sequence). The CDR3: CASSPGTGGGADEQYF. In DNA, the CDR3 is TGTGCCAGCAGCCCGGGGACGGGCGGGGGGGCGGACGAGCAGTACTTC.

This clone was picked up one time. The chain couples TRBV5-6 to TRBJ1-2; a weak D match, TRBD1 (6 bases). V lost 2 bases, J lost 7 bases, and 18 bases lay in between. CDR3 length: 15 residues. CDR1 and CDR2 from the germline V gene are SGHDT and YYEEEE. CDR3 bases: TGTGCCAGCAGCTTTTGGGACACCGGAGGTGGTGGCTACACCTTC. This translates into CASSFWDTGGGGYTF.

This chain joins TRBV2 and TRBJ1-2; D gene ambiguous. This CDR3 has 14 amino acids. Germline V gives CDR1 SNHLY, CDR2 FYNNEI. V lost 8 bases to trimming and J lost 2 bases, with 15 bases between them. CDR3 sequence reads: CASGERRQNYGYTF. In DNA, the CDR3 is TGTGCCAGCGGGGAGAGGAGACAAAACTATGGCTACACCTTC.

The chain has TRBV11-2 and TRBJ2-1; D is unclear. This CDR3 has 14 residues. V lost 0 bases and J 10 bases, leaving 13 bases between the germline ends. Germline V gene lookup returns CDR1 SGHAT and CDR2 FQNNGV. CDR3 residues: CASSLDLVSSEQFF. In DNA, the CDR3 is TGTGCCAGCAGCTTAGATCTGGTCTCCTCCGAGCAGTTCTTC.

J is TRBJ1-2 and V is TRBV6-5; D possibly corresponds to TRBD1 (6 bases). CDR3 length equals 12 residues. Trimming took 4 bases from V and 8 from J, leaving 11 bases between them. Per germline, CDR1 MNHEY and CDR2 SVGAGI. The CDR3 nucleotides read TGTGCCAGCAGTTCGGGGGGCGAAGGCTACACCTTC. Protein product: CASSSGGEGYTF.

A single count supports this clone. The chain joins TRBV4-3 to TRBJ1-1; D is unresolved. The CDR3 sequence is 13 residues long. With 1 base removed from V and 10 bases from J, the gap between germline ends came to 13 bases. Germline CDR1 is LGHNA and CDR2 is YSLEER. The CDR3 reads CASSQAEGLGAFF. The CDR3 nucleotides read TGCGCCAGCAGCCAAGCGGAGGGTTTGGGAGCTTTCTTT.

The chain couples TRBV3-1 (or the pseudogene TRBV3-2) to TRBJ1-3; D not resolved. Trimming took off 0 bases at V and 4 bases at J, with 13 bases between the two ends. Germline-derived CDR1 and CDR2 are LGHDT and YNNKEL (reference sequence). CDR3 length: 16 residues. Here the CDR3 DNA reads TGTGCCAGCAGCCAAGAAAGCGGAACAACAGGAAACACCATATATTTT. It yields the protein CASSQESGTTGNTIYF.

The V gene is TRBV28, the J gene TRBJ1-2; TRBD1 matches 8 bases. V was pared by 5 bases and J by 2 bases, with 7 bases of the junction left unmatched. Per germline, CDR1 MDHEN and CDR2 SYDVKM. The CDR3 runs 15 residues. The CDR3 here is CASSPTRQGNYGYTF. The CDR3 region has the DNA TGTGCCAGCAGTCCGACTCGACAGGGGAACTATGGCTACACCTTC.